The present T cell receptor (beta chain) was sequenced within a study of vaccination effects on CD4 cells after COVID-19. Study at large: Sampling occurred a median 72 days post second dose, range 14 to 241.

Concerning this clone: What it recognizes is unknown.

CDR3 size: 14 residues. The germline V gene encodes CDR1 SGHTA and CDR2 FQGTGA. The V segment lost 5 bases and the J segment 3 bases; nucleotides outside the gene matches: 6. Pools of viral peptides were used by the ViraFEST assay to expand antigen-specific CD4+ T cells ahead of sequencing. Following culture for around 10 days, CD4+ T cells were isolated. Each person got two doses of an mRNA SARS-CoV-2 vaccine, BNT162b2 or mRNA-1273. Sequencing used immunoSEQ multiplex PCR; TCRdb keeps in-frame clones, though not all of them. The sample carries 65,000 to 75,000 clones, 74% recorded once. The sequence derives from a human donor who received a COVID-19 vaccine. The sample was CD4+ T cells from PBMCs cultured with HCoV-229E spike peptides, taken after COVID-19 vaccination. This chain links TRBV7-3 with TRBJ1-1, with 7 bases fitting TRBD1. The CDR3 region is CASSPTTGYTEAFF. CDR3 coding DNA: TGTGCCAGCAGCCCCACGACAGGGTACACTGAAGCTTTCTTT.